The source of this TCR beta chain is a study of spatial heterogeneity in lung cancer (dated by TCRdb to 2018 to 2020). At the level of the whole study: Samples were obtained from approximately 70 patients with early-stage, untreated non-small cell lung cancer from the lung TRACERx cohort. Nonsynonymous mutation counts, determined by whole-exome sequencing of tumor tissue, were related to TCR repertoire features. In the raw uncorrected reads, each unique combination of TCR and UMI appeared more than ten times on average. The study quantitatively compared TCR alpha and beta repertoires across multiple tumor regions, matched nontumor lung and blood in non-small cell lung cancer. Follow-up PBMC samples were sequenced whenever available, with a median time to follow-up of 2 to 3 years after resection. At surgery, over 200 tumor regions, 64 matched nontumor lung samples and 56 PBMC samples were TCR-sequenced for both alpha and beta chains. Beta-chain transcripts were consistently detected in greater numbers than alpha-chain transcripts, which likely reflected higher beta-chain transcript abundance.

The CDR3 runs 13 residues from the cysteine to the phenylalanine. Solely the CDR3 DNA is kept, with 39 bases framed from the first base. V lost 6 bases and J lost 4 bases, and the count of bases not matched to a germline gene is 3. General findings and caveats noted by the study authors: Only 14 patients were included in the comparisons of baseline and follow-up blood repertoires. Ubiquitous expanded tumor TCRs were found in blood more often at tumor resection than at routine follow-up. Additional single-cell paired TCR alpha and beta sequencing was considered necessary to confirm, at a functional level, the hypothesis that regional TCRs recognize regional mutations.

The time point label corresponds to: blood at routine non-recurrence follow-up after resection. For TCR sequencing, whole RNA was extracted from tumor and nontumor lung tissue, or from cryopreserved PBMC samples, and no cell sorting was done. Only patients with enough RNA available from two or more tumor regions were chosen for TCR sequencing. The library relied on 5' RACE. The sample was run on a NextSeq 500. The TCR library protocol attached a unique molecular identifier to each TCR cDNA molecule to allow correction of PCR and sequencing errors. The authors' analysis ran thus. TCR identification, UMI-based error correction and CDR3 extraction were performed with Decombinator tools. Expanded TCRs were defined as those above a frequency of 2 per 1,000, corresponding to the top 1% of the tumor frequency distribution. Renyi diversity was computed with the R vegan package after each repertoire had been subsampled 100 times to 5,000 TCRs. CDR3 similarity networks were constructed using string-kernel similarity of amino acid triplets, with links drawn between CDR3s whose pairwise similarity was above 0.82. The raw public data were reprocessed by TCRdb itself: fastp quality trimming at Q25, MiXCR clonotype calling, in-frame beta chains only. Each record represents a unique CDR3 protein, reported with the most common genes and DNA among its rows. The V and J calls, along with clone size, are taken from TCRdb and not from the paper's own processing. This sample gives about 43,000 distinct CDR3 sequences in total; under 25% of them show up just once. The top ten hold approximately 6.8% of the sample.

This clonotype showed up just a few times. Its antigen is not yet known. There are no base qualities to consult, and no much larger clone falls within one base. The V gene is TRBV12-3 or TRBV12-4 and the J gene is TRBJ1-1; TRBD1 agrees with 9 junctional bases. This sample comprised PBMCs, obtained at follow-up. The sequence was obtained from a female donor with early-stage non-small cell lung cancer. The DNA is as follows: TGTGCCAGCAGCACGGACAGGGGCACTGAAGCTTTCTTT. This translates into CASSTDRGTEAFF.